A selection of T cell receptor beta chains follows, all from one sample in a study of T cells after yellow fever vaccination. TCRdb fed the 5' RACE reads into MiXCR, producing one record per CDR3 protein. Counted here are hundreds of thousands of distinct CDR3 sequences, more than 9% occurring once; the ten biggest clones make up 14% to 15%. Here the sequenced sample was PBMCs, taken on the day of the yellow fever booster vaccination. These receptors came from a young man who received the YFV17D yellow fever vaccine. Both conserved end residues are part of each CDR3. D genes are given only for firm matches. Clone size is stated in some rows and not others, as once, few, many or a class when expanded.

size: few; V: TRBV10-3; J: TRBJ2-7; length: 13; D: .; DNA: TGTGCCATCAGTGGACGGGAGCCCTACGAGCAGTACTTC; CDR3: CAISGREPYEQYF
size: few; V: TRBV9; J: TRBJ2-1; length: 14; D: TRBD2; DNA: TGTGCCAGCAGCGCGGGACTAGCGGGAGGCCGAGTTTACTTC; CDR3: CASSAGLAGGRVYF
size: .; V: TRBV28; J: TRBJ2-1; length: 14; D: TRBD2; DNA: TGTGCCAGCAGGGGGACTAGCGGGAGGTATGAGCAGTTCTTC; CDR3: CASRGTSGRYEQFF
size: .; V: TRBV20-1; J: TRBJ2-7; length: 13; D: .; DNA: TGCAGTGCTTTCGGGGCGGCCGCCTACGAGCAGTACTTC; CDR3: CSAFGAAAYEQYF
size: .; V: TRBV25-1; J: TRBJ2-7; length: 14; D: .; DNA: TGTGCCAGCAGTGGGAATCCAACTAGTTACGAGCAGTACTTC; CDR3: CASSGNPTSYEQYF
size: many; V: TRBV5-1; J: TRBJ2-2; length: 16; D: .; DNA: TGCGCCAGCAGCCTCGCGGCACTAGGGAACACCGGGGAGCTGTTTTTT; CDR3: CASSLAALGNTGELFF
size: few; V: TRBV29-1; J: TRBJ1-1; length: 13; D: .; DNA: TGCAGCGGTAGGACTGGGAAGAACACTGAAGCTTTCTTT; CDR3: CSGRTGKNTEAFF
size: few; V: TRBV27; J: TRBJ2-3; length: 14; D: .; DNA: TGTGCCAGCAGCAGCAGGGATCGCACAGATACGCAGTATTTT; CDR3: CASSSRDRTDTQYF
size: few; V: TRBV7-2; J: TRBJ2-7; length: 15; D: TRBD2; DNA: TGTGCCAGCAGCCAAGACAGTAGCGGGATAAGCGAGCAGTACTTC; CDR3: CASSQDSSGISEQYF
size: few; V: TRBV4-2; J: TRBJ2-5; length: 20; D: .; DNA: TGTGCCAGCAGTACCCCTCGAGGCGGGCTTAGCGAGGGGCACCAAGAGACCCAGTACTTC; CDR3: CASSTPRGGLSEGHQETQYF
size: .; V: TRBV6-5; J: TRBJ1-5; length: 13; D: .; DNA: TGTGCCAGCAGTTACTCTAAGTATCAGCCCCAGCATTTT; CDR3: CASSYSKYQPQHF
size: .; V: TRBV25-1; J: TRBJ1-5; length: 15; D: .; DNA: TGTGCCAGCGAACCAACGGAAGGAATCAATCAGCCCCAGCATTTT; CDR3: CASEPTEGINQPQHF
size: .; V: TRBV19; J: TRBJ1-2; length: 14; D: .; DNA: TGTGCCAGTAGTATTTCTCAGGGGAGCAATGGCTACACCTTC; CDR3: CASSISQGSNGYTF
size: few; V: TRBV29-1; J: TRBJ2-3; length: 13; D: .; DNA: TGCAGCGTTTCCCTCGAAAACACAGATACGCAGTATTTT; CDR3: CSVSLENTDTQYF
size: few; V: TRBV5-1; J: TRBJ1-4; length: 14; D: .; DNA: TGCGCCAGCAGCCGCCAGGACAAGAATGAAAAACTGTTTTTT; CDR3: CASSRQDKNEKLFF
size: .; V: TRBV15; J: TRBJ2-7; length: 14; D: .; DNA: TGTGCCACCAGCAGAGAAGGCCAGAACTACGAGCAGTACTTC; CDR3: CATSREGQNYEQYF
size: .; V: TRBV6-5; J: TRBJ2-4; length: 16; D: .; DNA: TGTGCCAGCAGTTACTCGACCGGGCTGGCCAAAAACATTCAGTACTTC; CDR3: CASSYSTGLAKNIQYF
size: few; V: TRBV20-1; J: TRBJ1-5; length: 16; D: TRBD1; DNA: TGCAGTGCCACCCGCAAGGGACAGGGGGCTAACCAGCCCCAGCATTTT; CDR3: CSATRKGQGANQPQHF
size: .; V: TRBV5-1; J: TRBJ2-7; length: 18; D: TRBD2; DNA: TGCGCCAGCAGCTTGAGGGCGGGAGGGCCGGGGATGATATACGAGCAGTACTTC; CDR3: CASSLRAGGPGMIYEQYF
size: .; V: TRBV7-2; J: TRBJ2-2; length: 16; D: .; DNA: TGTGCCAGCAGCTTTAGCCCCACTCGGGTCGCCGGGGAGCTGTTTTTT; CDR3: CASSFSPTRVAGELFF
size: few; V: TRBV6-1; J: TRBJ2-3; length: 14; D: TRBD1; DNA: TGTGCCAGCAGACAGGGGAGAAGCACAGATACGCAGTATTTT; CDR3: CASRQGRSTDTQYF
size: .; V: TRBV20-1; J: TRBJ2-3; length: 11; D: .; DNA: TGCAGTGCTGAAGATAAAGATACGCAGTATTTT; CDR3: CSAEDKDTQYF
size: few; V: TRBV18; J: TRBJ2-1; length: 15; D: .; DNA: TGTGCCAGCTCACCGAAACGTATTTTTTACAATGAGCAGTTCTTC; CDR3: CASSPKRIFYNEQFF
size: few; V: TRBV6-2/TRBV6-3; J: TRBJ2-7; length: 15; D: TRBD1; DNA: TGTGCCAGCAGTTACGGGACAGGGAATTCCTACGAGCAGTACTTC; CDR3: CASSYGTGNSYEQYF
size: .; V: TRBV5-1; J: TRBJ2-6; length: 17; D: .; DNA: TGCGCCAGCAGCTTCGCGACAGAGATCTCTGGGGCCAACGTCCTGACTTTC; CDR3: CASSFATEISGANVLTF
size: .; V: TRBV20-1; J: TRBJ2-5; length: 15; D: TRBD2; DNA: TGCAGTGCAGCCCGGACTAGCGGGAGTGGAGAGACCCAGTACTTC; CDR3: CSAARTSGSGETQYF
size: many; V: TRBV3-1; J: TRBJ1-1; length: 14; D: .; DNA: TGTGCCAGCGCTGGCGGACAGAAGAACACTGAAGCTTTCTTT; CDR3: CASAGGQKNTEAFF
size: few; V: TRBV12-3/TRBV12-4; J: TRBJ2-4; length: 13; D: .; DNA: TGTGCCAGCAGTTTAGGTCAGGTTAACATTCAGTACTTC; CDR3: CASSLGQVNIQYF
size: few; V: TRBV4-3; J: TRBJ2-1; length: 16; D: .; DNA: TGCGCCAGCAGCCAAGATCCCCTGGGGGCCTACAATGAGCAGTTCTTC; CDR3: CASSQDPLGAYNEQFF
size: few; V: TRBV27; J: TRBJ2-1; length: 14; D: TRBD2; DNA: TGTGCCAGCAGTTTTCTAGCGGGCTACAATGAGCAGTTCTTC; CDR3: CASSFLAGYNEQFF
size: .; V: TRBV7-2; J: TRBJ2-5; length: 15; D: TRBD2; DNA: TGTGCCAGCAGCTACCAGCTAGCGGGAGAGGGGACCCAGTACTTC; CDR3: CASSYQLAGEGTQYF
size: .; V: TRBV4-3; J: TRBJ2-1; length: 13; D: .; DNA: TGCGCCAGCAGCCAGGTCCTGGCATATGAGCAGTTCTTC; CDR3: CASSQVLAYEQFF
size: .; V: TRBV20-1; J: TRBJ2-3; length: 15; D: .; DNA: TGCAGTGCTAGAGATCTGACGGGACGCACAGATACGCAGTATTTT; CDR3: CSARDLTGRTDTQYF
size: .; V: TRBV6-1; J: TRBJ2-7; length: 14; D: TRBD1; DNA: TGTGCCAGCGGCCCGACAGGGCACCTCTACGAGCAGTACTTC; CDR3: CASGPTGHLYEQYF
size: few; V: TRBV29-1; J: TRBJ1-1; length: 11; D: .; DNA: TGCAGCGTCATACATGGGTCAAGGGCTTTCTTT; CDR3: CSVIHGSRAFF
size: .; V: TRBV19; J: TRBJ2-1; length: 15; D: TRBD2; DNA: TGTGCCAGTAGTATGACGGGACTAGCGAACAATGAGCAGTTCTTC; CDR3: CASSMTGLANNEQFF